The 8 T cell receptor beta chains below were found in one sample sequenced in a study of T cell changes during pregnancy in multiple sclerosis. Assay: immunoSEQ multiplex PCR; the TCRdb copy retains only in-frame clones and omits some. The sample consists of more than 85,000 clones, around 93% of them appearing once. Source: peripheral blood, taken before pregnancy. Every receptor here comes from a female donor with multiple sclerosis, enrolled in a pregnancy study.

V and J are TRBV11-1 and TRBJ1-5; the D is unclear. CDR1 SGHAT and CDR2 FQDESV come from the germline V gene (reference sequence). The CDR3 consists of 13 residues. The V and J ends lost 1 base and 6 bases respectively, with 7 bases between them. CDR3 DNA sequence: TGTGCCAGCAGCTTAGAGAGAGGTCAGCCCCAGCATTTT. This encodes CASSLERGQPQHF.

The V call is TRBV9, the J call TRBJ2-3; 11 bases map to TRBD2. The germline V gene has CDR1 SGDLS and CDR2 YYNGEE. The J segment lost 4 bases and the V segment lost 3 bases, leaving 4 bases of the junction unmatched. CDR3 length: 15 amino acids. CDR3 protein: CASSEGTSGPDTQYF. In nucleotides, the CDR3 is TGTGCCAGCAGCGAGGGGACTAGCGGACCAGATACGCAGTATTTT.

To note about this clone: Other DNA sequences in the sample encode the same CDR3. The rearrangement joins TRBV4-1 to TRBJ2-5, with 7 bases identical to TRBD2. The junction had 3 bases not matched to a gene; V was cut back by 1 base and J by 4 bases. CDR1 is MGHRA, CDR2 YSYEKL, per germline. The CDR3 runs 14 residues. As DNA, the CDR3 is TGCGCCAGCAGCCAAGGACTAGCCTCAGAGACCCAGTACTTC. Its protein product is CASSQGLASETQYF.

This chain connects TRBV5-1 to TRBJ1-4, with D tentatively TRBD1 (6 bases). Between the trimmed V and J ends, which lost 3 bases and 5 bases, there was a span of 14 bases. Germline V gene lookup returns CDR1 SGHRS and CDR2 YFSETQ. The length of the CDR3 is 15 residues. For the CDR3, the DNA is TGCGCCAGCAGCTACTCAGGGGACTACAATGAAAAACTGTTTTTT. The encoded protein is CASSYSGDYNEKLFF.

J is TRBJ2-7 and V is TRBV7-9, with D perhaps matching TRBD2 (6 bases). This CDR3 is 14 amino acids long. Germline CDR1 and CDR2: SEHNR and FQNEAQ (reference sequence). Trimming stripped 5 bases from V and 4 bases from J, with 15 bases between. The CDR3 DNA reads TGTGCCAGCAGCCCCCGGGAGTTCGAGTACGAGCAGTACTTC. It encodes CASSPREFEYEQYF.

The V call is TRBV2, the J call TRBJ2-5; TRBD2 is a possible D gene (6 bases). Germline loops: CDR1 SNHLY, CDR2 FYNNEI. This CDR3 is 15 amino acids long. V dropped 6 bases and J dropped 10 bases, with 24 bases sitting between them. The CDR3 coding sequence is TGTGCCAGCAGGGAGACTAGGAGATTCGAAGGTGGCCAGTACTTC. It yields the protein CASRETRRFEGGQYF.

The chain carries TRBV7-9 and TRBJ1-3, with 7 bases identical to TRBD1. J lost 4 bases, V lost 5 bases, and 11 bases had no gene match. This CDR3 comprises 16 residues. Germline lookup yields CDR1 SEHNR and CDR2 FQNEAQ (reference sequence). CDR3 DNA: TGTGCCAGCAGCCCCAATGCTCCAGGGGGAGGAAACACCATATATTTT. As protein: CASSPNAPGGGNTIYF.

The rearrangement joins TRBV27 to TRBJ1-3, with D possibly matching TRBD1 (5 bases). The CDR3 extends over 16 amino acids. The germline gives CDR1 MNHEY, CDR2 SMNVEV (reference sequence). Deletions cut 0 bases from V and 0 bases from J, with 9 bases between. CDR3 residues: CASSLSGPFSGNTIYF. CDR3 coding DNA: TGTGCCAGCAGTTTATCGGGGCCCTTCTCTGGAAACACCATATATTTT.